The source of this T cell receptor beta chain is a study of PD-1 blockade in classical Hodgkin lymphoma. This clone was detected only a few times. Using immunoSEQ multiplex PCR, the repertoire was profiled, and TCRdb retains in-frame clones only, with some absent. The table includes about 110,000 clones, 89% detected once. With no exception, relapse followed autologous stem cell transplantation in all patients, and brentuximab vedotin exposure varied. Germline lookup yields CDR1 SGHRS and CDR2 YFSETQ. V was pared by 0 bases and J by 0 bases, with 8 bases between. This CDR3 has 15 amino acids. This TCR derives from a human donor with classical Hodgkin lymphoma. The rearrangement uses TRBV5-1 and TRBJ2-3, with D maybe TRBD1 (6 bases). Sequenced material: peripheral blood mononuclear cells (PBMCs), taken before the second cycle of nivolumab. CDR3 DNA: TGCGCCAGCAGCTTGGACAGGGCTAGCACAGATACGCAGTATTTT. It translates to CASSLDRASTDTQYF.